One TCR beta chain is described in this entry. This clonotype occurred many times. Its antigen is unknown. No much larger clonotype is one base removed from it; base qualities were not supplied. Cut back by 5 bases and 5 bases, the V and J ends lie 21 bases apart. For CDR1 and CDR2, the germline V gene lists SQVTM and ANQGSEA. From the cysteine up to the phenylalanine, the CDR3 has a length of 15 residues. The CDR3 DNA has 45 bases and is translated from base 1. The Immunoverse kit was used to build TCR libraries from roughly 0.4 ug RNA, with molecular barcoded adaptors covering alpha/delta and beta/gamma chains. TCR library preparation was performed with the same RNA that was used for transcriptome sequencing. TCR libraries were sequenced on an Illumina HiSeq 4000 with 2 x 150 cycles. As for the original processing: MiXCR aligned TCR reads to human V, D, J and C references and assembled the aligned reads into CDR3 clonotypes, with quality filtering and error correction included. Clonotype counts and gene usage diversity were analyzed with the tcR package in R. For inspection of raw mapping reads, RNA-seq reads were mapped by STAR aligner version 2.5.3a onto GRCh37 of the human genome. To test the effect of sequencing depth on detected clonotypes, IR-seq fastq files were randomly downsampled using Seqtk 1.3. TCRdb redid the processing of the public reads, applying fastp at Q25 and MiXCR, and retained in-frame beta chains. A single entry per CDR3 protein holds the most common genes and DNA from its merged rows. TCRdb, not the authors, supplied the V and J calls. This sample holds about 38,000 distinct CDR3 sequences; about 13% were observed only once. The ten top clones hold less than 35% of the sample.

This record belongs to a study of read filtering for tumor transcriptome and immune sequencing (dated by TCRdb to 2018 to 2020). Regarding the study in general: Of the patients in the cohort, some 18 were male and 14 to 15 were female, and their mean age was roughly 68 years, with a range of about 45 to 90. Under revised international staging, 8 or 9 patients fell into R-ISS I, approximately 15 into R-ISS II and 6 or 7 into R-ISS III. Whole-transcriptome libraries were prepared with the TruSeq RNA Access Library Prep Kit after DNase treatment. TCR-region mapped reads per sample ranged from about 4.05 to 11 million with IR-seq versus only about 85 to 1,300 with RNA-seq. Using the same bone marrow samples, the study ran both targeted immune repertoire sequencing and bulk whole-transcriptome sequencing and then compared the TCR repertoires from each method. As a main aim, a read-filtering strategy for immune repertoire data was addressed, with the specific question being whether clonotypes supported by a single read should be removed.

Study-wide findings and limitations: Compared with RNA-seq, IR-seq captured clonotypes at much higher depth and more reliably, and a smaller IR-seq throughput was enough to identify most shared clonotypes. The correlation between IR-seq and RNA-seq shared clonotype proportions rose when single-read clonotypes were removed. Rather than purified T cells, the sorted CD138-negative fraction was a mixed bone marrow immune population. In IR-seq, roughly four fifths of clonotypes but approximately 3.8% of total reads were represented by single-read clonotypes, whereas in RNA-seq, about 76% of clonotypes and around 47% of reads were represented by single-read clonotypes.

Each patient had bone marrow sampled at the time of active disease. Ficoll-Hypaque density gradient centrifugation was used to isolate bone marrow mononuclear cells. CD138-negative cells were obtained by negative selection after labeling with CD138 magnetic microbeads on a MACS separator, removing myeloma plasma cells. The purity of the isolated cells was checked by flow cytometry with CD138 antibodies on an Attune NxT. TRIzol reagent was used to extract total RNA, which was then quantified with a NanoDrop spectrophotometer. Paired RNA-seq and IR-seq were performed on each patient's CD138-negative bone marrow sample.

This sequence originates from a donor at least 40 years old with multiple myeloma. Recombination linked TRBV29-1 to TRBJ2-5; there is no confident call for the D gene. The sample was a population of CD138-negative cells sorted from bone marrow. Taken with the paper, the label for cell subset or site translates to: bone marrow mononuclear cells depleted of CD138+ plasma/myeloma cells by negative magnetic selection. The CDR3 protein: CSVRVGPRSGETQYF. The DNA reads as follows: TGCAGCGTTCGGGTGGGTCCCCGCTCGGGTGAGACCCAGTACTTC.